This TCR beta chain was sequenced for a study of OX40 agonist ivuxolimab in advanced cancers. Background for the entire study: Ivuxolimab, which targeted the costimulatory receptor OX40 (CD134), was an agonistic, fully human IgG2 monoclonal antibody. Intravenous ivuxolimab was administered to patients every 2 weeks at six dose levels: 0.01, 0.1, 0.3, 1.5, 3 and 10 mg/kg. Among the approximately 54 dose-escalation patients, some 20 had hepatocellular carcinoma, 15 or so melanoma, 9 renal cell carcinoma and 9 head and neck cancer. In the dose-escalation cohort, roughly 82% of patients were male, and the mean age was roughly 60 years with a range of roughly 23 to 79. Prior anti-PD-1, anti-PD-L1 or anti-CTLA-4 therapy was permitted, and about 40% of dose-escalation patients had received checkpoint inhibitors. Partial responses were achieved by three dose-escalation patients, of whom one had hepatocellular carcinoma and two had cutaneous melanoma. Peripheral TCRbeta sequencing was intended to test whether TCR sequence diversity was altered and clonal T-cell expansion was caused by ivuxolimab. The monotherapy dose-escalation portion (N ≈ 52 patients) of the phase I ivuxolimab trial is reported in the paper.

The trim is 5 bases for V and 4 bases for J, with a gap of 15 bases between the germline ends. From the cysteine through the phenylalanine, the CDR3 covers 15 amino acids. Only the CDR3 part of the read is kept: 45 bases, read in frame from the first base. From the germline V gene (reference sequence), CDR1 is SEHNR and CDR2 is FQNEAQ. The study at large found these results: Low levels of normalized T-cell clonal expansion were also seen in some patients who did not respond. After ivuxolimab, CD8+ T cells had more expanded clones than CD4+ T cells on average. In partial responders in the 0.1-3.0 mg/kg groups, normalized peripheral clonal expansion was found to be among the lowest, especially among CD8+ T cells. Clonal expansion of both CD4+ and CD8+ blood T cells was observed from baseline to week 6 at doses 0.1 to 3.0 mg/kg. Which antigens the clonally expanded peripheral T cells were specific for was not determined.

The trial excluded patients who had a history of autoimmune disease or who were on systemic immunosuppression. Peripheral blood for TCR sequencing was collected from all dose cohorts at baseline, on cycle 4 day 1, and on cycle 7 day 1. Samples were obtained from an open-label, multicenter, first-in-human phase I dose-escalation trial of ivuxolimab. The trial enrolled adults with locally advanced or metastatic head and neck squamous cell, hepatocellular, melanoma or renal cell carcinoma. Before TCR sequencing, CD4+ and CD8+ T cells were separately sorted from peripheral blood. Genomic DNA was isolated from the sorted cells so that the TCRbeta CDR3 region could be sequenced. The immunoSEQ Assay was used for sequencing of TCRbeta CDR3 regions. TCRdb's version of the immuneACCESS table is confined to in-frame rearrangements and falls short of the full clone set. An unresolved V gene accounts for under half of the shortfall where checked; the remainder is of unknown origin. Present in this sample are around 94,000 clones, 70% to 85% of which were seen just once. The ten largest clones add up to approximately 4.2% of the sample.

Notes on this clone: It lacks a known antigen. Per-base qualities were not stored, and no clone one base away is much larger.

The receptor's source is an adult with an advanced solid tumor such as melanoma, head and neck, liver or kidney cancer. The chain was built from TRBV7-9 and TRBJ2-1, and possibly TRBD1, on 6 matching bases. The specimen comprised CD4+ or CD8+ T cells sorted from blood, sampled in a trial of the OX40 agonist ivuxolimab. The DNA sequence reads TGTGCCAGCAGCCTATACCGGGACATATACAATGAGCAGTTCTTC. Its amino acids are CASSLYRDIYNEQFF.